A single TCR beta chain is shown here with its context. Antigen unknown. CDR3 length: 14 residues. The germline V gene encodes CDR1 SQVTM and CDR2 ANQGSEA. The germline V and J ends were trimmed by 6 bases and 0 bases, with 11 bases remaining between them. The sample belongs to a study of OX40 agonist ivuxolimab in advanced cancers. The overall study: Averaging about 60 years in age, with a range of about 23 to 80, the cohort was 82.7% male. Of the participants, approximately 38% had some prior anti-PD-1, anti-PD-L1 or anti-CTLA-4 therapy, which was allowed.

Points from the study as a whole: There were, on average, more expanded clones in CD8+ T cells than in CD4+.

The table came from immunoSEQ multiplex PCR; TCRdb's copy has only in-frame clones and leaves some out. The sample has 90,000 or so clones, approximately 90% seen once. V gene TRBV29-1 combines with J gene TRBJ2-2; a weak D match, TRBD1 (6 bases). This receptor was obtained from an adult with an advanced solid tumor such as melanoma, head and neck, liver or kidney cancer. Here the sequenced sample was CD4+ or CD8+ T cells sorted from blood, taken in a trial of the OX40 agonist ivuxolimab. In nucleotides, the CDR3 is TGCAGCGTGCACAGGGATTCGAACACCGGGGAGCTGTTTTTT. This translates into CSVHRDSNTGELFF.